This T cell receptor (beta chain) stems from a study of blood T cells in healthy people across ages. Using a J-beta primer mix together with a sample-barcoded 5' primer, a second PCR was run for roughly 7 to 11 cycles. One entry per CDR3 protein results from TCRdb running MiXCR on the 5' RACE reads. The data show 980,000 or so distinct CDR3 sequences, with approximately 49% seen just once and 13% held by the top ten. The CDR3 loop spans 14 amino acids. Trimming pared 3 bases from V and 4 bases from J, leaving 9 bases between. V is TRBV12-3 or TRBV12-4 and J is TRBJ2-2, with D unclear. The receptor comes from a man aged 30-40 years in good health. Material: blood. CDR3: CASSLGWGTGELFF. In nucleotides, the CDR3 is TGTGCCAGCAGTTTGGGATGGGGCACCGGGGAGCTGTTTTTT.